The rows below give T cell receptor beta chains drawn from one sample of a study of graft-versus-host responses after intestinal transplantation. Repertoires were generated with immunoSEQ multiplex PCR, while TCRdb's copy carries only in-frame clones and drops some. This sample carries under 45,000 clones, 94% of them seen once, and the ten largest clones take over 0.2%. Their target antigens are unknown. This sample comprised unstimulated CD4+ T cells sorted from spleen or lymph node cells, obtained before transplant. These receptor sequences come from a human donor who was the organ donor for an intestinal transplant. CDR3s include the opening cysteine and the closing phenylalanine or tryptophan. Each record gives: clone size, D gene, V gene, J gene, CDR3 DNA, CDR3 protein. A D gene is named only where the DNA matches it firmly. The size entry is marked missing in some rows and otherwise reads once, few, many or a size class.

-	TRBD1	TRBV30	TRBJ2-6	TGTGCCTGGAGTTCCAGGACAGGGGCCATCTCTGGGGCCAACGTCCTGACTTTC	CAWSSRTGAISGANVLTF
-	-	TRBV19	TRBJ1-4	TGTGCCAGTAGTATTGGGGCAGAAAAACTGTTTTTT	CASSIGAEKLFF
-	TRBD1	TRBV9	TRBJ1-2	TGTGCCAGCAGCGTACGCCCTCGGGGGACAGGGGATCGTGGCTACACCTTC	CASSVRPRGTGDRGYTF
-	TRBD2	TRBV30	TRBJ2-5	TGTGCCTGGAGTACGCTAGGGACTAGCGGGGATAAGAGAACCCAGTACTTC	CAWSTLGTSGDKRTQYF
-	-	TRBV4-3	TRBJ2-5	TGCGCCAGCAGCCAAGATTGGGGACGGGTCCAAGAGACCCAGTACTTC	CASSQDWGRVQETQYF
-	-	TRBV6-6	TRBJ1-1	TGTGCCAGCAGTTATGTGGGCAGGAACACTGAAGCTTTCTTT	CASSYVGRNTEAFF
once	-	TRBV2	TRBJ1-4	TGTGCCACAACGCTAAATACCGTTAATGAAAAACTGTTTTTT	CATTLNTVNEKLFF
-	TRBD2	TRBV5-5	TRBJ2-5	TGTGCCAGCAGCCATGGGCCTAGCGGGGGGGCCGGGGAGACCCAGTACTTC	CASSHGPSGGAGETQYF
once	-	TRBV7-9	TRBJ2-3	TGTGCCAGCAGCTTAGGACTATCCGGGGATACGCAGTATTTT	CASSLGLSGDTQYF
-	-	TRBV5-5	TRBJ2-3	TGTGCCAGCAGCTCCGACAGCACAGATACGCAGTATTTT	CASSSDSTDTQYF
-	-	TRBV7-2	TRBJ1-2	TGTGCCAGCAGCCGACGGGTGCCCCTTAACTATGGCTACACCTTC	CASSRRVPLNYGYTF
-	-	TRBV5-4	TRBJ1-1	TGTGCCAGCAGCTTGCTCGGCACCGAAACTATGAACACTGAAGCTTTCTTT	CASSLLGTETMNTEAFF
-	-	TRBV28	TRBJ2-7	TGTGCCAGCAGTGCCGGGACATTCTACGAGCAGTACTTC	CASSAGTFYEQYF
-	-	TRBV21-1	TRBJ1-1	TGTGCCAGCAGCAAAGAACCCCACGGAAGGAACACTGAAGCTTTCTTT	CASSKEPHGRNTEAFF
-	-	TRBV15	TRBJ2-5	TGTGCCACCAGCCCCGGGACACCATACCAAGAGACCCAGTACTTC	CATSPGTPYQETQYF
-	-	TRBV6-5	TRBJ2-7	TGTGCCAGCAGACGGGGAGCCGCCTACGAGCAGTACTTC	CASRRGAAYEQYF
-	-	TRBV28	TRBJ2-2	TGTGCCAGCAGTTTCCGAGGGGTGAACACCGGGGAGCTGTTTTTT	CASSFRGVNTGELFF
-	-	TRBV4-1	TRBJ2-3	TGCGCCAGCAGCCAAGATGGACAGCTTACAGATACGCAGTATTTT	CASSQDGQLTDTQYF
-	-	TRBV5-1	TRBJ2-5	TGCGCCAGCAGCTTGTCTTCCCGGGGGGAGACCCAGTACTTC	CASSLSSRGETQYF
-	-	TRBV7-8	TRBJ1-2	TGTGCCAGCAGCCCGGGGCAGCTTGGCTATGGCTACACCTTC	CASSPGQLGYGYTF
-	-	TRBV6-1	TRBJ2-5	TGTGCCAGCCACAGGTCTCCCGGGGAGACCCAGTACTTC	CASHRSPGETQYF
once	-	TRBV28	TRBJ1-6	TGTGCCAGCACAACCGGCCCGACAGAAATCCCCGTATCGGAGGGCGGGGAGAATTCACCCCTCCACTTT	CASTTGPTEIPVSEGGENSPLHF